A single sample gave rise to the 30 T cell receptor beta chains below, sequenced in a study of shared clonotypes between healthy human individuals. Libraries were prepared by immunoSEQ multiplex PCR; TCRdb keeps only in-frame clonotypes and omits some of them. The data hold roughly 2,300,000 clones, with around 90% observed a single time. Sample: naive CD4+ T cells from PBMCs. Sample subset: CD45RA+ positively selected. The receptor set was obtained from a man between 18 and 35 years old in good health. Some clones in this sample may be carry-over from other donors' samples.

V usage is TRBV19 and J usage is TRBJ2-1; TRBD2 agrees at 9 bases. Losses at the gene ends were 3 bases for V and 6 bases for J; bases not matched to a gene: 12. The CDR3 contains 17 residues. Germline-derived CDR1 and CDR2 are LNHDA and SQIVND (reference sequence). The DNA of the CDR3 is TGTGCCAGTAGTATTCTAGTCGGCCTAGCGGGGACCAATGAGCAGTTCTTC. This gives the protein CASSILVGLAGTNEQFF.

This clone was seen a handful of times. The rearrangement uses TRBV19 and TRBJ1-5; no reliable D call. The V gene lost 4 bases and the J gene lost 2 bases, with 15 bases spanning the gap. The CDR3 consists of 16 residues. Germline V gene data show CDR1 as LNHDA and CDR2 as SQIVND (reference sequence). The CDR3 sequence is CASSTGARAGNQPQHF. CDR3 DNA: TGTGCCAGTAGTACTGGAGCTCGGGCGGGCAATCAGCCCCAGCATTTT.

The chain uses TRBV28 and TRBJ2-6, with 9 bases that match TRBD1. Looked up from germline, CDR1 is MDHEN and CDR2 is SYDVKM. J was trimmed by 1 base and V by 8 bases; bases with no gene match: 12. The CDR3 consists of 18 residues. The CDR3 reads CASRDRAGERSGANVLTF. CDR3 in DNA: TGTGCCAGCCGGGACAGGGCGGGAGAACGGTCTGGGGCCAACGTCCTGACTTTC.

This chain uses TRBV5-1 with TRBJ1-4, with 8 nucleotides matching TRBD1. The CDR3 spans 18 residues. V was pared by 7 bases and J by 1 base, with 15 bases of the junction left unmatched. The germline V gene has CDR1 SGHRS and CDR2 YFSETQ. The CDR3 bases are TGCGCCAGCTTCCTGGACAGGGTAGAGGGGGAAACTAATGAAAAACTGTTTTTT. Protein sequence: CASFLDRVEGETNEKLFF.

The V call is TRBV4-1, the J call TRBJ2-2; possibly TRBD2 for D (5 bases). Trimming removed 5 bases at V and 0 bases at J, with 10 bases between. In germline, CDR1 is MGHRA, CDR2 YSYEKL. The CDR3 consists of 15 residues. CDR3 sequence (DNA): TGCGCCAGCAGCGCTAGCCCCGCGAACACCGGGGAGCTGTTTTTT. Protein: CASSASPANTGELFF.

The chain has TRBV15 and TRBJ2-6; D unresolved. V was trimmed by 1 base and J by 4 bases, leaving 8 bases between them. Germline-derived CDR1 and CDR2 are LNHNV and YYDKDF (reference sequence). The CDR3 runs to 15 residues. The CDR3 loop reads CATSRVVLGANVLTF. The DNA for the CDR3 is TGTGCCACCAGCAGAGTCGTTTTAGGGGCCAACGTCCTGACTTTC.

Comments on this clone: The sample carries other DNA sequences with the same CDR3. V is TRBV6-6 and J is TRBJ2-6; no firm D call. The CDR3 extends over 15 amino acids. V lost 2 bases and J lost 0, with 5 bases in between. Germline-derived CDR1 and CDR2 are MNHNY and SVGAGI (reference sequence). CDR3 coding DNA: TGTGCCAGCAGTTACCGGACCTCTGGGGCCAACGTCCTGACTTTC. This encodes CASSYRTSGANVLTF.

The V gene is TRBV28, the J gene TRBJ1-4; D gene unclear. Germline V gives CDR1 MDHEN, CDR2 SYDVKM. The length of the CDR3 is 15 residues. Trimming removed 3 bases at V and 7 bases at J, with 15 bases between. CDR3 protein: CASSFPTPMGEKLFF. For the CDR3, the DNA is TGTGCCAGCAGTTTCCCTACCCCCATGGGTGAAAAACTGTTTTTT.

Written as DNA, the CDR3 is TGTGCCAGCAGCCAGACCGCTTACAATGAGCAGTTCTTC. It specifies CASSQTAYNEQFF. The genes are TRBV6-1 and TRBJ2-1; D not certain. Germline lookup yields CDR1 MNHNS and CDR2 SASEGT. V lost 6 bases and J lost 4, with 10 bases in between. CDR3 length equals 13 residues.

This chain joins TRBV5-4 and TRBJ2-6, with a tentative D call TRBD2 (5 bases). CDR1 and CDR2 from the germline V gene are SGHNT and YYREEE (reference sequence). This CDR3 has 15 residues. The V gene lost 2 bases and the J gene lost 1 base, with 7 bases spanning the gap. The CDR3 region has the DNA TGTGCCAGCAGCTTCGGGAATTCTGGGGCCAACGTCCTGACTTTC. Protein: CASSFGNSGANVLTF. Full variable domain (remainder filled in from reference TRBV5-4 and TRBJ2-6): ETGVTQSPTHLIKTRGQQVTLRCSSQSGHNTVSWYQQALGQGPQFIFQYYREEENGRGNFPPRFSGLQFPNYSSELNVNALELDDSALYLCASSFGNSGANVLTFGAGSRLTVL.

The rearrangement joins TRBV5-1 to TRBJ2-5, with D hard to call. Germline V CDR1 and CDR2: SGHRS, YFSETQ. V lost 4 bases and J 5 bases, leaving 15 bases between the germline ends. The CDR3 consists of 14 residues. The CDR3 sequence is CASSRGGLRETQYF. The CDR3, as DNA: TGCGCCAGCAGCCGCGGTGGTCTACGGGAGACCCAGTACTTC.

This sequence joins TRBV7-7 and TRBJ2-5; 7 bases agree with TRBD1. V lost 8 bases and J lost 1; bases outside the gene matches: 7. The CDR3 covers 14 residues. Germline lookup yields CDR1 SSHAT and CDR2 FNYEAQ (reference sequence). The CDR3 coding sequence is TGTGCCAGCTCGACCGGGACAGTCCAAGAGACCCAGTACTTC. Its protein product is CASSTGTVQETQYF.

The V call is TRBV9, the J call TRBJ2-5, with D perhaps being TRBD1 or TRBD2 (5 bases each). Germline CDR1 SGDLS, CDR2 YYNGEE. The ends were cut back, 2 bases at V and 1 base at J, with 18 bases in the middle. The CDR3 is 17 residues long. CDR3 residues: CASSVTGGGLFQETQYF. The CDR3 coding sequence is TGTGCCAGCAGCGTGACGGGTGGGGGTTTATTCCAAGAGACCCAGTACTTC.

The CDR3, as DNA: TGTGCCAGCAGCGTAGCTCAGCTAACAGATACGCAGTATTTT. This gives the protein CASSVAQLTDTQYF. The chain couples TRBV9 to TRBJ2-3; D remains unclear. Trimming cost V 0 bases and J 3 bases, with 8 bases left between them. Germline V gene sequence: CDR1 SGDLS, CDR2 YYNGEE. The CDR3 is made up of 14 amino acids.

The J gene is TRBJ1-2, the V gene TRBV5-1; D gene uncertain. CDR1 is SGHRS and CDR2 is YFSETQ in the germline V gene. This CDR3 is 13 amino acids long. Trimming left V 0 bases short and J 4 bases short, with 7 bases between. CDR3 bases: TGCGCCAGCAGCTTGGCAGCTCTCTATGGCTACACCTTC. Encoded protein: CASSLAALYGYTF.

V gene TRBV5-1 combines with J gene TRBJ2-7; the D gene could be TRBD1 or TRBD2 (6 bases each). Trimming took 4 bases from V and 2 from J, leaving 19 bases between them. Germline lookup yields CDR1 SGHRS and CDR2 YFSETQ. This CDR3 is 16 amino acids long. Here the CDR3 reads CASSPGMGGLAYEQYF. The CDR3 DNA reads TGCGCCAGCAGCCCCGGGATGGGGGGCTTAGCCTACGAGCAGTACTTC.

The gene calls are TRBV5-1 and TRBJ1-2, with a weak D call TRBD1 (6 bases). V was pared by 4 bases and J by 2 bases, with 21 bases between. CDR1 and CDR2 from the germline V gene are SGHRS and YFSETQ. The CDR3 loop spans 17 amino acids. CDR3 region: CASSPAAGVDSNYGYTF. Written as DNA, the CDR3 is TGCGCCAGCAGCCCGGCGGCAGGGGTAGATTCCAACTATGGCTACACCTTC. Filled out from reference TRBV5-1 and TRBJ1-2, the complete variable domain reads KAGVTQTPRYLIKTRGQQVTLSCSPISGHRSVSWYQQTPGQGLQFLFEYFSETQRNKGNFPGRFSGRQFSNSRSEMNVSTLELGDSALYLCASSPAAGVDSNYGYTFGSGTRLTVV.

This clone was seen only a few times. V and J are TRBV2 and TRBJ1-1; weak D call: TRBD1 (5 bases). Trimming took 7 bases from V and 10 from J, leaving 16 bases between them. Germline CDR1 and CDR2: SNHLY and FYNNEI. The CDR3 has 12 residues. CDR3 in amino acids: CASTGDGLGAFF. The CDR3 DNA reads TGTGCCAGCACGGGGGACGGCTTAGGAGCTTTCTTT.

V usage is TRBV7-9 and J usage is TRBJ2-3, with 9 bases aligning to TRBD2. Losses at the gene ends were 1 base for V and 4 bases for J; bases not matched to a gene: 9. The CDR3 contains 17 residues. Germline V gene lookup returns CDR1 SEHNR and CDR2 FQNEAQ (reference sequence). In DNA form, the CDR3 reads TGTGCCAGCAGCTTAGATCTTTTACTAGCGGGCCCAGATACGCAGTATTTT. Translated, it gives CASSLDLLLAGPDTQYF.

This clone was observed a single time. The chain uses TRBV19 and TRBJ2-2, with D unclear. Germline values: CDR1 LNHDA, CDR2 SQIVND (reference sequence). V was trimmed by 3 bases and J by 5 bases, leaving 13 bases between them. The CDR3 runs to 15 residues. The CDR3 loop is CASSIGTVVTGELFF. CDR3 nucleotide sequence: TGTGCCAGTAGTATCGGAACCGTAGTGACCGGGGAGCTGTTTTTT.

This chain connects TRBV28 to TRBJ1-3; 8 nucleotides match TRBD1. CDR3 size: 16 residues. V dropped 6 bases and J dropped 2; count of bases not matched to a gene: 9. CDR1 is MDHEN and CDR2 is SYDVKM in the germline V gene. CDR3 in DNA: TGTGCCAGCAGCTTGCCCGGACAGGGAACTGGAAACACCATATATTTT. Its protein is CASSLPGQGTGNTIYF.

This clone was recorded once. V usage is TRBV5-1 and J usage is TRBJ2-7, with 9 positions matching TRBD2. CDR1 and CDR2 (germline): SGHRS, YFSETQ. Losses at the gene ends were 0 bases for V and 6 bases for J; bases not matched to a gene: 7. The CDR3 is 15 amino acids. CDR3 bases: TGCGCCAGCAGCTTGGGGACGGCGGGAGGGCCCGAGCAGTACTTC. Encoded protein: CASSLGTAGGPEQYF.

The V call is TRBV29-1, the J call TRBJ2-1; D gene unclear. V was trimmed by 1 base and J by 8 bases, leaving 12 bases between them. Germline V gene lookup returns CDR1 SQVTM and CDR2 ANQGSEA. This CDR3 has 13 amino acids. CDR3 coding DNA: TGCAGCGTTGAAGCCTCCAGTGGCTATGAGCAGTTCTTC. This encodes CSVEASSGYEQFF.

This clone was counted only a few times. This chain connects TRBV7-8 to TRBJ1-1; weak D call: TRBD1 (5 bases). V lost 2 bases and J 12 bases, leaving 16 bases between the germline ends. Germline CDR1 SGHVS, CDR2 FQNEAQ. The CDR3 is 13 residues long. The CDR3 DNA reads TGTGCCAGCAGCTTAAGGGGCGACACGGACTCTTTCTTT. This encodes CASSLRGDTDSFF.

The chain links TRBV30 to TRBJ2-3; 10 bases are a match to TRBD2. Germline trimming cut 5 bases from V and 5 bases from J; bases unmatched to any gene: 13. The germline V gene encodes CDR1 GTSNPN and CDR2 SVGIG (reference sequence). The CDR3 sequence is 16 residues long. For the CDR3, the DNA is TGTGCCTGGGCCCCTCCCCTAGCGGGAGTCCGAGATACGCAGTATTTT. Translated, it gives CAWAPPLAGVRDTQYF.

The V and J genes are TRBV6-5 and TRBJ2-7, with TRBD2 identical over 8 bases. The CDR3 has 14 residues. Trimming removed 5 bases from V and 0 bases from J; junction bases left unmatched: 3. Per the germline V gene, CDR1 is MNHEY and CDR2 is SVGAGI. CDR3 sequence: CASSRTSSSYEQYF. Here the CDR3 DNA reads TGTGCCAGCAGTCGGACTAGCAGCTCCTACGAGCAGTACTTC.

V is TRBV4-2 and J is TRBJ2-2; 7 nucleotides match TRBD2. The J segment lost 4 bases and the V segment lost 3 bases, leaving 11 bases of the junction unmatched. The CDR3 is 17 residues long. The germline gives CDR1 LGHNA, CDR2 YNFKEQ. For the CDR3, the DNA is TGTGCCAGCAGCCATGCCGGGGAGGGCCGGGGCACCGGGGAGCTGTTTTTT. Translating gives CASSHAGEGRGTGELFF.

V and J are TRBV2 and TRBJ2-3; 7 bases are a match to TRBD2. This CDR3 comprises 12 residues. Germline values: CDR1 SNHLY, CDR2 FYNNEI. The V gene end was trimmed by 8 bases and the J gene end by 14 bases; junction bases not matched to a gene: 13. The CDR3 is CASYETGLRLYF. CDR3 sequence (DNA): TGTGCCAGCTACGAAACGGGACTACGCCTGTATTTT.

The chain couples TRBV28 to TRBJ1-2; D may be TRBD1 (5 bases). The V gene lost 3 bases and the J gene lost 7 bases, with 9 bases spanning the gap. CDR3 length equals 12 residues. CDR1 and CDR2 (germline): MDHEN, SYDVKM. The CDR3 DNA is TGTGCCAGCAGTTTGGCAGGGTTTGGCTACACCTTC. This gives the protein CASSLAGFGYTF.

The CDR3 here is CASSWGSLAGAYEQYF. As DNA, the CDR3 is TGTGCCAGCAGCTGGGGTAGTCTAGCGGGGGCCTACGAGCAGTACTTC. The chain links TRBV7-2 to TRBJ2-7; 10 bases line up with TRBD2. Trimming cost V 4 bases and J 2 bases; bases outside gene matches: 8. The CDR3 has 16 residues. Germline assignment: CDR1 SGHTA and CDR2 FQGNSA. The complete variable domain, with remaining parts taken from reference TRBV7-2 and TRBJ2-7, reads GAGVSQSPSNKVTEKGKDVELRCDPISGHTALYWYRQSLGQGLEFLIYFQGNSAPDKSGLPSDRFSAERTGGSVSTLTIQRTQQEDSAVYLCASSWGSLAGAYEQYFGPGTRLTVT.